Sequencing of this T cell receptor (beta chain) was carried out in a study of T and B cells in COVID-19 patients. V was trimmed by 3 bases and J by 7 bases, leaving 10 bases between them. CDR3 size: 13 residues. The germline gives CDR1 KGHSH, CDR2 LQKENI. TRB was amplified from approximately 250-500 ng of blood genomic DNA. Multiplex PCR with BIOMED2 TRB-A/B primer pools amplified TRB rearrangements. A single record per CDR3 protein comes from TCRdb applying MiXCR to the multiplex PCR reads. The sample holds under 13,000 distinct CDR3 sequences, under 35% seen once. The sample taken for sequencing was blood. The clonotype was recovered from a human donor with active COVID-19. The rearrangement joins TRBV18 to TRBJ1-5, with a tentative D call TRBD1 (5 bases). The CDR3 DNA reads TGTGCCAGCTCACCGGGGCAGCTGCAGCCCCAGCATTTT. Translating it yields CASSPGQLQPQHF.